One sample yielded the 31 T cell receptor beta chains listed below, sequenced in a study of blood T cell repertoires in COVID-19. TCRdb's copy holds only in-frame clones and misses some; the assay was immunoSEQ multiplex PCR. In the table there are over 450,000 clones, roughly nine tenths of which are singletons. Sequenced material: peripheral blood. The receptors come from a woman aged 50 to 60 with COVID-19, enrolled during active disease.

The chain carries TRBV3-1 (or the pseudogene TRBV3-2) and TRBJ1-1; D unclear. Trimming removed 4 bases from V and 5 bases from J, with 11 bases in between. This CDR3 contains 13 residues. Germline V gene data show CDR1 as LGHDT and CDR2 as YNNKEL (reference sequence). CDR3 in DNA: TGTGCCAGCAGCCCGTCAGCTAGGACTGAAGCTTTCTTT. Its protein product is CASSPSARTEAFF.

The rearrangement links TRBV27 to TRBJ2-2; 7 bases line up with TRBD1. The CDR3 has 16 residues. The V and J ends lost 0 bases and 4 bases, in that order; junction bases with no gene match: 5. CDR1 MNHEY and CDR2 SMNVEV come from the germline V gene (reference sequence). The DNA of the CDR3 is TGTGCCAGCAGTTTATCCACCGGGACAGCCACCGGGGAGCTGTTTTTT. Translating gives CASSLSTGTATGELFF.

This clone was detected once. The chain employs TRBV5-6 and TRBJ1-5; TRBD1 aligns across 8 bases. V dropped 3 bases and J dropped 11; count of bases not matched to a gene: 10. The V gene's germline CDR1 is SGHDT and CDR2 YYEEEE. This CDR3 region has 14 residues. For the CDR3, the DNA is TGTGCCAGCAGCTCCCGGGACAGGCGTTTGTCCCAGCATTTT. Protein sequence: CASSSRDRRLSQHF.

The chain couples TRBV3-1 (or the pseudogene TRBV3-2) to TRBJ2-2; 7 bases are a match to TRBD2. Trimming took 4 bases from V and 5 from J; bases not matched to a gene: 7. The CDR3 has 15 residues. Germline-derived CDR1 and CDR2 are LGHDT and YNNKEL (reference sequence). CDR3 region: CASSPWGGITGELFF. DNA of the CDR3: TGTGCCAGCAGCCCCTGGGGGGGGATTACCGGGGAGCTGTTTTTT.

This chain joins TRBV3-1 (or the pseudogene TRBV3-2) and TRBJ1-2; no firm D call. In germline, CDR1 is LGHDT, CDR2 YNNKEL (reference sequence). V was trimmed by 4 bases and J by 0 bases, leaving 15 bases between them. This CDR3 contains 16 residues. Here the CDR3 reads CASSPRGGRANYGYTF. The CDR3, as DNA: TGTGCCAGCAGCCCCCGGGGAGGGAGAGCTAACTATGGCTACACCTTC.

The V and J genes are TRBV30 and TRBJ2-7, with 13 bases aligning to TRBD2. The germline CDR1 and CDR2 sequences are GTSNPN and SVGIG (reference sequence). The CDR3 covers 15 residues. V dropped 2 bases and J dropped 3; count of bases not matched to a gene: 4. CDR3 DNA sequence: TGTGCCTGGAGTTTGGGACTAGCGGGAAACTACGAGCAGTACTTC. This codes for CAWSLGLAGNYEQYF. Full variable domain (rest looked up from reference TRBV30 and TRBJ2-7): SQTIHQWPATLVQPVGSPLSLECTVEGTSNPNLYWYRQAAGRGLQLLFYSVGIGQISSEVPQNLSASRPQDRQFILSSKKLLLSDSGFYLCAWSLGLAGNYEQYFGPGTRLTVT.

This clone was seen a single time. Other DNA sequences in this sample translate to the same CDR3. This rearrangement joins TRBV6-5 to TRBJ1-1; the D gene is possibly TRBD1 (6 bases). CDR1 MNHEY and CDR2 SVGAGI come from the germline V gene. Trimming removed 0 bases from V and 2 bases from J, with 10 bases in between. This CDR3 is built from 15 residues. In nucleotides, the CDR3 is TGTGCCAGCAGTTACTCGACAGGCTTAAACACTGAAGCTTTCTTT. This sequence encodes CASSYSTGLNTEAFF.

The chain is built from TRBV6-4 and TRBJ1-2; the D is unclear. Germline-derived CDR1 and CDR2 are MRHNA and SNTAGT. CDR3 length equals 13 residues. Trimming removed 2 bases at V and 9 bases at J, with 13 bases between. CDR3 bases: TGTGCCAGCAGTGACCCTCGGGGAGGGCGCTACACCTTC. This translates into CASSDPRGGRYTF.

This clone came up once. The genes are TRBV18 and TRBJ1-1; D is uncertain. The CDR3 runs to 14 residues. The germline V gene has CDR1 KGHSH and CDR2 LQKENI. V lost 3 bases, J lost 1 base, and 9 bases lay in between. The CDR3 protein is CASSPLGGNTEAFF. CDR3 bases: TGTGCCAGCTCACCCCTAGGTGGGAACACTGAAGCTTTCTTT.

The rearrangement links TRBV3-1 (or the pseudogene TRBV3-2) to TRBJ1-5; a weak D match, TRBD1 (5 bases). Germline lookup yields CDR1 LGHDT and CDR2 YNNKEL (reference sequence). The V end lost 1 base, the J end lost 7 bases, and 8 bases lay between the germline ends. The CDR3 runs to 13 residues. This chain's CDR3 is CASSQAQGQPQHF. DNA for the CDR3: TGTGCCAGCAGCCAAGCCCAGGGCCAGCCCCAGCATTTT.

The V gene is TRBV30, the J gene TRBJ2-4, with unresolved D. Trimming took 3 bases from V and 9 from J, leaving 12 bases between them. The CDR3 has 12 residues. Germline V lookup: CDR1 GTSNPN, CDR2 SVGIG (reference sequence). CDR3 residues: CAWRILSSIQYF. In DNA form, the CDR3 reads TGTGCCTGGAGGATCTTGTCCAGCATTCAGTACTTC.

V is TRBV27 and J is TRBJ2-3, with a possible D match to TRBD1 (6 bases). CDR3 length: 14 amino acids. The V gene lost 5 bases and the J gene lost 2 bases, with 11 bases spanning the gap. Germline V gene data show CDR1 as MNHEY and CDR2 as SMNVEV (reference sequence). CDR3 protein: CASSPRDTTDTQYF. DNA of the CDR3: TGTGCCAGCAGTCCCCGGGACACCACAGATACGCAGTATTTT.

The V gene is TRBV5-1, the J gene TRBJ1-1, with a weak D call TRBD1 (6 bases). CDR3 length: 13 amino acids. Per germline, CDR1 SGHRS and CDR2 YFSETQ. V dropped 8 bases and J dropped 0 bases, with 11 bases sitting between them. The CDR3 DNA sequence: TGCGCCAGTCGACAGGCGCTGAACACTGAAGCTTTCTTT. Protein sequence: CASRQALNTEAFF.

The chain employs TRBV11-3 and TRBJ1-1, with a tentative D call TRBD1 (6 bases). Per the germline V gene, CDR1 is SGHNT and CDR2 is YENEEA. Trimming left V 4 bases short and J 4 bases short, with 10 bases between. This CDR3 spans 13 amino acids. CDR3 coding DNA: TGTGCCAGCAGCTGGGAACAGGGCACTGAAGCTTTCTTT. It specifies CASSWEQGTEAFF. The variable domain in full, with the rest retrieved from reference TRBV11-3 and TRBJ1-1, is EAGVVQSPRYKIIEKKQPVAFWCNPISGHNTLYWYLQNLGQGPELLIRYENEEAVDDSQLPKDRFSAERLKGVDSTLKIQPAELGDSAVYLCASSWEQGTEAFFGQGTRLTVV.

CDR3 sequence reads: CAWKRRGPNYGYTF. For the CDR3, the DNA is TGTGCCTGGAAAAGGCGGGGACCTAACTATGGCTACACCTTC. The chain carries TRBV30 and TRBJ1-2, with a possible D match to TRBD1 (5 bases). The ends were cut back, 4 bases at V and 0 bases at J, with 12 bases in the middle. CDR1 and CDR2 from the germline V gene are GTSNPN and SVGIG (reference sequence). The CDR3 runs to 14 residues. Full variable domain (remainder filled in from reference TRBV30 and TRBJ1-2): SQTIHQWPATLVQPVGSPLSLECTVEGTSNPNLYWYRQAAGRGLQLLFYSVGIGQISSEVPQNLSASRPQDRQFILSSKKLLLSDSGFYLCAWKRRGPNYGYTFGSGTRLTVV.

The CDR3 region has the DNA TGCAGCGTCAAGAGCGGGGGGGCAGATACGCAGTATTTT. Translating it yields CSVKSGGADTQYF. The chain uses TRBV29-1 and TRBJ2-3; 10 bases align to TRBD2. This CDR3 has 13 amino acids. Trimming at V came to 6 bases and at J to 4 bases, leaving 4 bases not matched to a gene. Germline CDR1 SQVTM, CDR2 ANQGSEA.

V is TRBV5-1 and J is TRBJ2-7, with no clear D. The germline gives CDR1 SGHRS, CDR2 YFSETQ. The V end lost 6 bases, the J end lost 0 bases, and 16 bases lay between the germline ends. The CDR3 is 15 amino acids. The CDR3 sequence is CASTRDGFSSYEQYF. The CDR3, as DNA: TGCGCCAGCACCCGAGACGGGTTTAGCTCCTACGAGCAGTACTTC.

The chain carries TRBV24-1 and TRBJ2-5; D may be TRBD1 (7 bases). The germline gives CDR1 KGHDR, CDR2 SFDVKD. V lost 4 bases and J lost 7, with 18 bases in between. The CDR3 covers 15 residues. The CDR3 nucleotides read TGTGCCACCAGTGACCCGACAGGGACTCTCGGGACCCAGTACTTC. Residues: CATSDPTGTLGTQYF.

For the CDR3, the DNA is TGTGCCAGCAGTGAATGGGGCGGGGGGCCAGATACGCAGTATTTT. Translation: CASSEWGGGPDTQYF. The rearrangement links TRBV25-1 to TRBJ2-3; 8 bases agree with TRBD2. Looked up from germline, CDR1 is MGHDK and CDR2 is SYGVNS. CDR3 length equals 15 residues. The junction had 4 bases not matched to a gene; V was cut back by 1 base and J by 4 bases.

V and J are TRBV10-3 and TRBJ2-3, with 7 bases fitting TRBD1. The germline CDR1 and CDR2 sequences are ENHRY and SYGVKD. The CDR3 sequence is 16 residues long. The V gene end was trimmed by 4 bases and the J gene end by 0 bases; junction bases not matched to a gene: 7. This CDR3 is CAISGSQGESTDTQYF. The DNA for the CDR3 is TGTGCCATCAGTGGGTCCCAGGGGGAAAGCACAGATACGCAGTATTTT.

The rearrangement uses TRBV18 and TRBJ2-2, with 9 bases lining up with TRBD1. The V gene end was trimmed by 6 bases and the J gene end by 2 bases; junction bases not matched to a gene: 4. The CDR3 has 15 amino acids. Germline values: CDR1 KGHSH, CDR2 LQKENI. DNA of the CDR3: TGTGCCAGCTCTGCGGGACAGGGTAACACCGGGGAGCTGTTTTTT. Encoded protein: CASSAGQGNTGELFF.

A remark on this clone: Within the sample, other DNA sequences also encode this same CDR3. The V gene is TRBV5-1, the J gene TRBJ1-1, with 9 bases matching TRBD1. Per germline, CDR1 SGHRS and CDR2 YFSETQ. The CDR3 length is 16 residues. V was clipped by 0 bases and J by 2 bases; unmatched bases: 5. CDR3 sequence reads: CASSLVYRGRNTEAFF. The DNA for the CDR3 is TGCGCCAGCAGCTTGGTTTACAGGGGGCGAAACACTGAAGCTTTCTTT.

The gene calls are TRBV6-5 and TRBJ2-3; a weak D match, TRBD1 (5 bases). Germline assignment: CDR1 MNHEY and CDR2 SVGAGI. This CDR3 comprises 14 residues. V was cut by 5 bases and J by 0 bases, with 9 bases left in between. CDR3 coding DNA: TGTGCCAGCAGTACCAGGGCGAGCACAGATACGCAGTATTTT. Residues: CASSTRASTDTQYF.

The rearrangement links TRBV4-1 to TRBJ1-2; the D gene is possibly TRBD1 (6 bases). The CDR3 runs 15 residues. The V and J ends lost 0 bases and 7 bases respectively, with 15 bases between them. CDR1 MGHRA and CDR2 YSYEKL come from the germline V gene. The chain's CDR3 is CASSQDGNRGIGYTF. DNA for the CDR3: TGCGCCAGCAGCCAAGATGGGAATAGGGGGATTGGCTACACCTTC.

This clone was seen only once. The CDR3: CASRPTGGGVQPQHF. DNA for the CDR3: TGTGCCAGCAGACCAACAGGGGGAGGTGTTCAGCCCCAGCATTTT. The chain combines TRBV28 with TRBJ1-5; 8 nucleotides line up with TRBD1. J was trimmed by 6 bases and V by 6 bases; bases with no gene match: 10. This CDR3 contains 15 residues. The V gene's germline CDR1 is MDHEN and CDR2 SYDVKM.

V usage is TRBV4-2 and J usage is TRBJ2-5, with a tentative D call TRBD1 (5 bases). CDR3 length: 13 residues. The germline V gene has CDR1 LGHNA and CDR2 YNFKEQ. The V gene lost 1 base and the J gene lost 5 bases, with 8 bases spanning the gap. The CDR3 region is CASSQAGKETQYF. For the CDR3, the DNA is TGTGCCAGCAGCCAAGCAGGGAAGGAGACCCAGTACTTC.

A single count supports this clone. The chain has TRBV11-1 and TRBJ1-1; 8 nucleotides match TRBD1. The CDR3 totals 14 residues. J gave up 1 base and V 6 bases, and 4 bases lay outside the gene matches. Per germline, CDR1 SGHAT and CDR2 FQDESV (reference sequence). CDR3 DNA: TGTGCCAGCAGTTACAGGGGGAGGAACACTGAAGCTTTCTTT. It yields the protein CASSYRGRNTEAFF. The full variable domain, completed using reference TRBV11-1 and TRBJ1-1, is EAEVAQSPRYKITEKSQAVAFWCDPISGHATLYWYRQILGQGPELLVQFQDESVVDDSQLPKDRFSAERLKGVDSTLKIQPAELGDSAMYLCASSYRGRNTEAFFGQGTRLTVV.

There are a few counts of this clone. This sequence joins TRBV18 and TRBJ2-1, with 11 bases identical to TRBD2. V lost 6 bases, J lost 7 bases, and 5 bases stayed unmatched. There are 14 residues in the CDR3. The germline CDR1 and CDR2 sequences are KGHSH and LQKENI. This CDR3 reads CASSLTSGANEQFF. The DNA for the CDR3 is TGTGCCAGCTCGCTGACTAGCGGGGCGAATGAGCAGTTCTTC.

V and J are TRBV19 and TRBJ1-2; D call uncertain. This CDR3 comprises 14 residues. V was trimmed by 7 bases and J by 1 base, leaving 13 bases between them. Germline loops: CDR1 LNHDA, CDR2 SQIVND (reference sequence). This CDR3 is CASTYRRGNYGYTF. Written as DNA, the CDR3 is TGTGCCAGTACCTATCGGCGAGGTAACTATGGCTACACCTTC.

The gene calls are TRBV14 and TRBJ2-5; weak D call: TRBD2 (7 bases). CDR1 and CDR2 from the germline V gene are SGHDN and FVKESK. V was cut by 3 bases and J by 4 bases, with 12 bases left in between. The CDR3 has 14 amino acids. CDR3 loop: CASSQGGAGETQYF. CDR3 DNA: TGTGCCAGCAGCCAGGGGGGGGCCGGAGAGACCCAGTACTTC.

V and J are TRBV5-1 and TRBJ2-2; 9 nucleotides match TRBD1. Germline trimming cut 7 bases from V and 6 bases from J; bases unmatched to any gene: 10. The CDR3 is 15 residues long. Germline-derived CDR1 and CDR2 are SGHRS and YFSETQ. In nucleotides, the CDR3 is TGCGCCAGCGGATACTCACAGGGGGCGGCCGGGGAGCTGTTTTTT. Encoded protein: CASGYSQGAAGELFF.